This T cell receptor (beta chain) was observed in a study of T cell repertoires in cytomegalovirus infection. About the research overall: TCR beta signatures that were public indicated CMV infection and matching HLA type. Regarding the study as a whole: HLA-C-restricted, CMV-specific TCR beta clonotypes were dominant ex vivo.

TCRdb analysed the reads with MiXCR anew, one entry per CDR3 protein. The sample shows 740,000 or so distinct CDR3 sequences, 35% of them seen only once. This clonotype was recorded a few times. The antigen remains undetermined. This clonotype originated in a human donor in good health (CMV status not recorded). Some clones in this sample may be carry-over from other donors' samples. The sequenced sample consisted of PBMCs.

The CDR3 loop is CASSSLRTSGSDEQFF. CDR3 coding DNA: TGTGCCAGCAGCTCCCTTCGGACTAGCGGGAGCGATGAGCAGTTCTTC. This chain connects TRBV7-9 to TRBJ2-1, with TRBD2 identical over 13 bases. Per the germline V gene, CDR1 is SEHNR and CDR2 is FQNEAQ (reference sequence). The CDR3 contains 16 residues. The ends lost 4 bases at V and 8 bases at J; junction bases unmatched: 8.